A few counts support the clone carrying this T cell receptor (beta chain). Antigen unknown. Samples came from healthy bone marrow donors. The data derive from a study of cytomegalovirus exposure and HLA in healthy donors. About the study: HLA-typed donors contributed around 88 million unique TCRs, which were held in an early data release.

The PCR had 60 Vbeta and 13 Jbeta primers. The table came from immunoSEQ multiplex PCR; TCRdb's copy has only in-frame clones and leaves some out. The data show 150,000 to 180,000 clones, approximately 80% seen once. The V and J ends lost 5 bases and 9 bases respectively, with 14 bases between them. Germline-derived CDR1 and CDR2 are KGHSH and LQKENI. CDR3 length equals 13 residues. General study results and limits: In a later analysis, a missense DCLRE1C variant was linked to TCR beta V- and J-gene trimming. Sequence variants that were highly shared formed a cluster that was likely a sequencing artifact.

The specimen sequenced was PBMCs. The sequence was collected from a woman in her thirties or forties in good health and CMV-seropositive. This chain joins TRBV18 and TRBJ1-5; a weak D match, TRBD1 (6 bases). CDR3 loop: CASSSDRTRPQHF. In nucleotides, the CDR3 is TGTGCCAGCTCAAGTGACAGGACGAGGCCCCAGCATTTT.